The T cell receptor (beta chain) described here comes from a study of T cell responses to AZD1222 COVID-19 vaccine. Study-level points and caveats: Spike-specific TCR breadth and depth grew following two AZD1222 doses. Across the whole spike, CD4 TCRs peaked at regions 160-218 and 743-854. Targets within unmutated variant regions were reportedly found for nearly half of spike-specific TCRs. Donors, mostly white British, included more females; clonal diversity was possibly underestimated.

CDR1 is SGHTA and CDR2 is FQGTGA in the germline V gene. The CDR3 consists of 14 residues. V gave up 5 bases and J gave up 4 bases, with 14 bases separating them. A word on this clone: Its target is unknown.

Clones were read by immunoSEQ multiplex PCR, and TCRdb kept only the in-frame ones, dropping some. Here the sample spans some 100,000 clones, approximately 87% being singletons. V and J are TRBV7-3 and TRBJ1-1; perhaps TRBD1 as D (6 bases). This receptor was identified in an adult in good health. Specimen: peripheral blood, collected on day 0 of MenACWY control vaccination. The CDR3 nucleotides are TGTGCCAGCAGCCCCGGGAGGGGGGGCACTGAAGCTTTCTTT. This translates into CASSPGRGGTEAFF.